A single sample is the source of the 31 T cell receptor beta chains below, sequenced in a study of blood T cell repertoires in COVID-19. Sequencing used immunoSEQ multiplex PCR; TCRdb keeps in-frame clones, though not all of them. The sample holds more than 150,000 clones, 89% seen once. The material sequenced was peripheral blood. The source of these receptors is a man in his 60s with acute or convalescent COVID-19.

As DNA, the CDR3 is TGTGCCAGCAGCTGGACAGGCAGCAGCAATCAGCCCCAGCATTTT. This sequence encodes CASSWTGSSNQPQHF. The chain links TRBV5-6 to TRBJ1-5; 7 nucleotides match TRBD1. This CDR3 contains 15 residues. CDR1 is SGHDT and CDR2 is YYEEEE in the germline V gene. The V gene end was trimmed by 3 bases and the J gene end by 1 base; junction bases not matched to a gene: 4.

The chain is built from TRBV19 and TRBJ2-1; 7 bases map to TRBD2. The V gene's germline CDR1 is LNHDA and CDR2 SQIVND (reference sequence). V lost 6 bases to trimming and J lost 2 bases; unmatched junction nucleotides: 10. The CDR3 has 16 amino acids. CDR3 in amino acids: CASRRRGGDAYNEQFF. In DNA, the CDR3 is TGTGCCAGTAGGCGCCGCGGGGGAGACGCCTACAATGAGCAGTTCTTC.

This sequence joins TRBV27 and TRBJ1-5, with 10 bases aligning to TRBD1. CDR1 is MNHEY and CDR2 is SMNVEV in the germline V gene (reference sequence). With V trimmed by 5 bases and J by 1 base, 8 bases remained unmatched. The CDR3 runs to 17 residues. CDR3 residues: CASSPRQGAGSNQPQHF. CDR3 nucleotides: TGTGCCAGCAGTCCGCGACAGGGGGCAGGAAGCAATCAGCCCCAGCATTTT.

The chain links TRBV18 to TRBJ2-7, with a possible D match to TRBD2 (5 bases). Deletions cut 5 bases from V and 3 bases from J, with 14 bases between. Germline loops: CDR1 KGHSH, CDR2 LQKENI. This CDR3 contains 14 residues. The CDR3 DNA reads as TGTGCCAGCTCAGCTGGACTTTCCGTCTACGAGCAGTACTTC. This sequence encodes CASSAGLSVYEQYF.

About this clone: This same CDR3 is encoded by further DNA sequences in the sample. The V call is TRBV18, the J call TRBJ2-7, with D maybe TRBD1 (6 bases). The V gene's germline CDR1 is KGHSH and CDR2 LQKENI. The CDR3 is 14 residues long. The V end lost 6 bases, the J end lost 0 bases, and 12 bases lay between the germline ends. In DNA form, the CDR3 reads TGTGCCAGCTCGCCAGACAGGTCCTCCTACGAGCAGTACTTC. Translated: CASSPDRSSYEQYF.

The chain combines TRBV5-1 with TRBJ2-3, with TRBD2 matching 10 bases. Losses at the gene ends were 4 bases for V and 0 bases for J; bases not matched to a gene: 11. CDR3 length equals 18 residues. CDR1 is SGHRS, CDR2 YFSETQ, per germline. CDR3 loop: CASSPPLAGAGSTDTQYF. The CDR3 DNA is TGCGCCAGCAGCCCCCCGCTAGCGGGGGCCGGTAGCACAGATACGCAGTATTTT.

Concerning this clone itself: A read error may produce the germline difference seen at one junction end. This chain links TRBV5-1 with TRBJ1-4, with 8 nucleotides matching TRBD1. Germline V gene lookup returns CDR1 SGHRS and CDR2 YFSETQ. This CDR3 has 15 residues. The CDR3 loop is CASSLTGGTHEKLFF. Here the CDR3 DNA reads TGCGCCAGCAGCTTGACAGGGGGAACTCATGAAAAACTGTTTTTT.

This clone was picked up one time. The genes are TRBV3-1 (or the pseudogene TRBV3-2) and TRBJ2-2; TRBD1 matches 8 bases. Germline V gives CDR1 LGHDT, CDR2 YNNKEL (reference sequence). J lost 5 bases, V lost 2 bases, and 10 bases had no gene match. The length of the CDR3 is 17 residues. CDR3 nucleotide sequence: TGTGCCAGCAGCCAACAAAGGGGCACAGGGGGAACCGGGGAGCTGTTTTTT. Translation gives CASSQQRGTGGTGELFF.

The rearrangement uses TRBV27 and TRBJ2-7, with a weak D call TRBD2 (5 bases). Germline CDR1 and CDR2: MNHEY and SMNVEV (reference sequence). Trimming left V 11 bases short and J 0 bases short, with 26 bases between. The CDR3 covers 17 residues. The CDR3: CARFAPSEDSPSYEQYF. In DNA, the CDR3 is TGTGCCCGCTTCGCCCCGTCGGAGGACTCTCCCTCCTACGAGCAGTACTTC.

The gene calls are TRBV10-1 and TRBJ2-1; 7 nucleotides agree with TRBD1. Germline CDR1 reads WNHNN; CDR2 reads SYGVQD (reference sequence). The CDR3 length is 16 residues. V gave up 3 bases and J gave up 5 bases; unmatched junction bases: 10. CDR3 loop: CASSDTGENPNNEQFF. The CDR3 nucleotides are TGCGCCAGCAGTGATACAGGGGAGAACCCGAACAATGAGCAGTTCTTC.

The J gene is TRBJ2-1, the V gene TRBV19, with D perhaps matching TRBD1 (5 bases). This CDR3 region has 13 residues. Germline loops: CDR1 LNHDA, CDR2 SQIVND (reference sequence). V lost 2 bases and J lost 3, with 5 bases in between. The CDR3 region has the DNA TGTGCCAGTAGTATACAGGGCTACAATGAGCAGTTCTTC. It codes for CASSIQGYNEQFF.

V gene TRBV9 combines with J gene TRBJ1-2; unclear D gene. The V end was cut by 0 bases, the J end by 1 base, with 10 bases between. This CDR3 spans 15 amino acids. Germline CDR1 SGDLS, CDR2 YYNGEE. The CDR3 coding sequence is TGTGCCAGCAGCGTAGCTACGGGGTTTAACTATGGCTACACCTTC. Translation: CASSVATGFNYGYTF.

This rearrangement joins TRBV5-4 to TRBJ2-1, with D possibly being TRBD1 (6 bases). CDR1 is SGHNT and CDR2 is YYREEE in the germline V gene (reference sequence). V lost 0 bases and J 10 bases, leaving 14 bases between the germline ends. The CDR3 is made up of 14 amino acids. The CDR3 nucleotides are TGTGCCAGCAGCTTGGATTACAGGGTGGAAGAGCAGTTCTTC. This gives the protein CASSLDYRVEEQFF.

This chain joins TRBV5-4 and TRBJ1-1; perhaps TRBD1 as D (5 bases). Trimming removed 0 bases at V and 4 bases at J, with 16 bases between. The germline gives CDR1 SGHNT, CDR2 YYREEE (reference sequence). The CDR3 contains 16 residues. The CDR3 DNA sequence: TGTGCCAGCAGCTTGGCCAGAGGGGTCGGGAGCACTGAAGCTTTCTTT. Protein product: CASSLARGVGSTEAFF.

The rearrangement links TRBV2 to TRBJ1-2, with D unresolved. The CDR3 totals 14 residues. With 6 bases removed from V and 9 bases from J, the gap between germline ends came to 20 bases. Germline loops: CDR1 SNHLY, CDR2 FYNNEI. CDR3 loop: CASRYTTLNPRYTF. Written as DNA, the CDR3 is TGTGCCAGCAGGTACACTACGTTAAACCCTCGCTACACCTTC.

The sample holds one count of this clone. The J gene is TRBJ2-7, the V gene TRBV11-2, with D unresolved. Looked up from germline, CDR1 is SGHAT and CDR2 is FQNNGV. This CDR3 is 14 amino acids long. V was pared by 3 bases and J by 1 base, with 10 bases between. CDR3 coding DNA: TGTGCCAGCAGCTTTGCCAGGCATTCCTACGAGCAGTACTTC. The encoded protein is CASSFARHSYEQYF.

The chain recombines TRBV5-5 with TRBJ1-2; D is ambiguous. The V end lost 3 bases, the J end lost 3 bases, and 15 bases lay between the germline ends. Germline V lookup: CDR1 SGHKS, CDR2 YYEKEE (reference sequence). The CDR3 covers 15 residues. CDR3 residues: CASSSTFSLDYGYTF. CDR3 coding DNA: TGTGCCAGCAGCTCGACTTTTTCGTTGGACTATGGCTACACCTTC.

CDR3 nucleotides: TGTGCCAGCAGTGGGACAGGGCGATCACCCCTCCACTTT. Translation: CASSGTGRSPLHF. The chain is built from TRBV12-3 or TRBV12-4 and TRBJ1-6; 9 nucleotides agree with TRBD1. Trimming cost V 5 bases and J 10 bases; bases outside gene matches: 3. The CDR3 totals 13 residues.

The V gene is TRBV30, the J gene TRBJ1-2, with TRBD1 matching 9 bases. CDR3 size: 16 residues. The ends lost 3 bases at V and 3 bases at J; junction bases unmatched: 11. Germline V lookup: CDR1 GTSNPN, CDR2 SVGIG (reference sequence). Here the CDR3 reads CAWSPGQGIYDYGYTF. The CDR3 region has the DNA TGTGCCTGGAGCCCGGGACAGGGTATTTATGACTATGGCTACACCTTC.

This clone has a count of ten or more. The chain carries TRBV7-2 and TRBJ1-4; 8 bases are shared with TRBD1. Germline V gives CDR1 SGHTA, CDR2 FQGNSA. J lost 5 bases, V lost 6 bases, and 5 bases had no gene match. The CDR3 has 14 amino acids. The CDR3: CASSQDRANEKLFF. The CDR3 DNA reads as TGTGCCAGCAGTCAGGACAGGGCGAATGAAAAACTGTTTTTT.

The rearrangement uses TRBV5-1 and TRBJ1-2; D perhaps matches TRBD1 (5 bases). This CDR3 is built from 12 residues. V lost 4 bases, J lost 8 bases, and 12 bases lay in between. Germline V gene data show CDR1 as SGHRS and CDR2 as YFSETQ. The CDR3 region has the DNA TGCGCCAGCAGCACGGCAGGGATCGGCTACACCTTC. Translation: CASSTAGIGYTF.

V usage is TRBV6-5 and J usage is TRBJ1-1; D is possibly TRBD1 (5 bases). CDR1 and CDR2 from the germline V gene are MNHEY and SVGAGI. The V and J ends lost 8 bases and 7 bases respectively, with 17 bases between them. The CDR3 totals 13 residues. The CDR3 nucleotides are TGTGCCAGCCGAGAACAGGAGGGTCTTGAAGCTTTCTTT. It translates to CASREQEGLEAFF.

CDR3: CASSSGGGGNSPLHF. DNA for the CDR3: TGTGCCAGCAGTTCGGGGGGGGGAGGCAATTCACCCCTCCACTTT. This chain uses TRBV6-5 with TRBJ1-6; maybe TRBD1 (5 bases). The CDR3 totals 15 residues. Germline assignment: CDR1 MNHEY and CDR2 SVGAGI. Trimming removed 4 bases from V and 7 bases from J, with 14 bases in between.

The chain carries TRBV6-1 and TRBJ1-1; possibly TRBD1 for D (6 bases). This CDR3 has 14 residues. In germline, CDR1 is MNHNS, CDR2 SASEGT. The germline V and J ends were trimmed by 2 bases and 1 base, with 8 bases remaining between them. CDR3 in DNA: TGTGCCAGCAGTGAAAAGGGGGAGAACACTGAAGCTTTCTTT. Translated: CASSEKGENTEAFF.

The chain employs TRBV12-3 or TRBV12-4 and TRBJ1-2; 10 positions agree with TRBD1. The CDR3 is 13 amino acids. V shed 7 bases and J 7 bases; nucleotides not matched to a gene: 6. The CDR3 nucleotides read TGTGCCAGCACCCCCGGGACAGGGGCTGGCTACACCTTC. Its translation is CASTPGTGAGYTF.

This sequence joins TRBV28 and TRBJ2-7, with 7 nucleotides matching TRBD2. Trimming took 3 bases from V and 3 from J; bases not matched to a gene: 8. CDR3 size: 15 residues. Germline assignment: CDR1 MDHEN and CDR2 SYDVKM. CDR3 in amino acids: CASSFGGKFYYEQYF. The CDR3 region has the DNA TGTGCCAGCAGTTTCGGGGGGAAGTTCTACTACGAGCAGTACTTC.

The CDR3, as DNA: TGTGCCAGCAGCGCAGACAGGGGGCCTGGTGGCTACACCTTC. Translation gives CASSADRGPGGYTF. The V and J genes are TRBV9 and TRBJ1-2; 10 positions match TRBD1. The CDR3 runs to 14 residues. The trim removed 3 bases at V and 7 bases at J, leaving 6 bases unmatched. CDR1 and CDR2 from the germline V gene are SGDLS and YYNGEE.

The gene calls are TRBV21-1 and TRBJ1-2; the DNA was not used to check the table's D call, TRBD1. TRBV21-1 is recorded as a pseudogene. The length of the CDR3 is 14 residues. The CDR3 loop is CASSKQARNYGYTF. The CDR3 nucleotides are TGTGCCAGCAGCAAACAGGCAAGAAACTATGGCTACACCTTC.

This sequence joins TRBV11-2 and TRBJ2-7, with unresolved D. The germline CDR1 and CDR2 sequences are SGHAT and FQNNGV. CDR3 length: 12 amino acids. The ends were cut back, 1 base at V and 3 bases at J, with 4 bases in the middle. Written as DNA, the CDR3 is TGTGCCAGCAGCTTAGTCTACTACGAGCAGTACTTC. This gives the protein CASSLVYYEQYF.

The V gene is TRBV12-3 or TRBV12-4, the J gene TRBJ1-1; 11 bases line up with TRBD1. V lost 7 bases and J lost 5; bases outside the gene matches: 3. The CDR3 spans 13 residues. The CDR3 loop reads CASMDRGPTEAFF. As DNA, the CDR3 is TGTGCCAGCATGGACAGGGGGCCTACTGAAGCTTTCTTT.

The J gene is TRBJ2-1, the V gene TRBV7-2; D perhaps matches TRBD2 (6 bases). There are 15 residues in the CDR3. The V and J ends lost 2 bases and 2 bases respectively, with 10 bases between them. Germline V gene sequence: CDR1 SGHTA, CDR2 FQGNSA. DNA for the CDR3: TGTGCCAGCAGCTTAAGCGGGCAAACCTACAATGAGCAGTTCTTC. This gives the protein CASSLSGQTYNEQFF.